The 32 T cell receptor beta chains presented below share a single source sample, sequenced in a study of OX40 agonist ivuxolimab in advanced cancers. The repertoire was sequenced with immunoSEQ multiplex PCR; TCRdb's copy has only in-frame clones and lacks some. This table holds approximately 15,000 clones, around 76% found once. The sample here was CD4+ or CD8+ T cells sorted from blood, taken in a trial of the OX40 agonist ivuxolimab. These receptors were taken from an adult with an advanced solid tumor such as melanoma, head and neck, liver or kidney cancer.

This clone was detected only once. The V gene is TRBV7-2, the J gene TRBJ1-1, with D unclear. CDR3 length equals 14 residues. The germline gives CDR1 SGHTA, CDR2 FQGNSA. Trimming removed 1 base at V and 1 base at J, with 7 bases between. The CDR3 spells CASSLGLQNTEAFF. The CDR3 bases are TGTGCCAGCAGCTTAGGATTGCAGAACACTGAAGCTTTCTTT.

This chain joins TRBV21-1 and TRBJ2-2; the table's D call of TRBD1 was not tested on the DNA. TRBV21-1 is listed as a pseudogene. The CDR3 spans 15 residues. CDR3 sequence: CASSNNRDGIGELFF. The DNA of the CDR3 is TGTGCCAGCAGCAACAACAGGGATGGGATCGGGGAGCTGTTTTTT.

The chain uses TRBV7-6 and TRBJ2-5; a weak D match, TRBD1 (5 bases). The germline V and J ends were trimmed by 5 bases and 2 bases, with 9 bases remaining between them. The CDR3 contains 13 residues. Per germline, CDR1 SGHVS and CDR2 FNYEAQ. This CDR3 reads CASSGALQETQYF. CDR3 bases: TGTGCCAGCAGCGGGGCCCTTCAAGAGACCCAGTACTTC.

In its sample, this clone was seen a few times. This rearrangement joins TRBV9 to TRBJ1-2; no firm D call. The V end was cut by 6 bases, the J end by 6 bases, with 15 bases between. Germline V gene sequence: CDR1 SGDLS, CDR2 YYNGEE. This CDR3 comprises 13 residues. DNA for the CDR3: TGTGCCAGCAACACCGGACGGGCCGATGGCTACACCTTC. Protein sequence: CASNTGRADGYTF.

The rearrangement joins TRBV7-3 to TRBJ2-1; D tentatively fits TRBD1 or TRBD2 (6 bases each). The CDR3 loop spans 15 amino acids. The germline V gene has CDR1 SGHTA and CDR2 FQGTGA. The ends were cut back, 0 bases at V and 8 bases at J, with 14 bases in the middle. CDR3 in amino acids: CASSLTGGTIDEQFF. CDR3 DNA: TGTGCCAGCAGCTTAACCGGGGGCACGATCGATGAGCAGTTCTTC.

V gene TRBV27 combines with J gene TRBJ2-7; either TRBD1 or TRBD2 may fit D (5 bases each). The CDR3 consists of 14 residues. Trimming took 3 bases from V and 2 from J, leaving 11 bases between them. Germline V CDR1 and CDR2: MNHEY, SMNVEV (reference sequence). The CDR3 nucleotides are TGTGCCAGCAGTTTGGGGGACGCTACCTACGAGCAGTACTTC. It yields the protein CASSLGDATYEQYF.

The chain has TRBV4-3 and TRBJ2-7; D possibly corresponds to TRBD2 (6 bases). This CDR3 has 16 amino acids. The V end was cut by 1 base, the J end by 0 bases, with 13 bases between. Germline V gene lookup returns CDR1 LGHNA and CDR2 YSLEER. The CDR3 is CASSQGPGESSYEQYF. The CDR3 DNA sequence: TGCGCCAGCAGCCAAGGTCCGGGGGAAAGCTCCTACGAGCAGTACTTC.

This clone came up a few times. V usage is TRBV6-1 and J usage is TRBJ2-7; 9 positions match TRBD2. With 8 bases clipped from V and 4 bases from J, the junction kept 6 bases outside the gene matches. The length of the CDR3 is 13 residues. In germline, CDR1 is MNHNS, CDR2 SASEGT. The CDR3 protein is CASLAGSHYEQYF. In DNA, the CDR3 is TGTGCCAGCCTAGCGGGGAGTCATTACGAGCAGTACTTC.

The rearrangement uses TRBV28 and TRBJ2-2, with D unclear. The germline gives CDR1 MDHEN, CDR2 SYDVKM. Trimming shortened V by 0 bases and J by 5 bases, and 7 bases separated the two germline ends. The CDR3 totals 14 residues. CDR3: CASSLWGTTGELFF. In nucleotides, the CDR3 is TGTGCCAGCAGTTTATGGGGCACAACCGGGGAGCTGTTTTTT. Full variable domain (missing parts from reference TRBV28 and TRBJ2-2): DVKVTQSSRYLVKRTGEKVFLECVQDMDHENMFWYRQDPGLGLRLIYFSYDVKMKEKGDIPEGYSVSREKKERFSLILESASTNQTSMYLCASSLWGTTGELFFGEGSRLTVL.

The chain joins TRBV27 to TRBJ2-3; TRBD2 aligns across 8 bases. V lost 5 bases, J lost 4 bases, and 11 bases stayed unmatched. The CDR3 is 16 residues long. Looked up from germline, CDR1 is MNHEY and CDR2 is SMNVEV (reference sequence). The CDR3 reads CASSPFSGTASDTQYF. The CDR3, as DNA: TGTGCCAGCAGTCCCTTTAGCGGGACGGCTTCAGATACGCAGTATTTT.

This chain connects TRBV30 to TRBJ2-3, with a weak D call TRBD2 (5 bases). Germline CDR1 and CDR2: GTSNPN and SVGIG (reference sequence). This CDR3 comprises 15 residues. Between the trimmed V and J ends, which lost 0 bases and 0 bases, there was a span of 10 bases. As DNA, the CDR3 is TGTGCCTGGAGTGTTGCTAGCCGAAGCACAGATACGCAGTATTTT. It is translated as CAWSVASRSTDTQYF.

The chain has TRBV28 and TRBJ1-4; the D is unclear. CDR1 is MDHEN and CDR2 is SYDVKM in the germline V gene. The CDR3 is 12 amino acids. V lost 7 bases to trimming and J lost 10 bases, with 13 bases between them. CDR3 nucleotides: TGTGCCAGCACCCCACCGAGAGGAAAACTGTTTTTT. It specifies CASTPPRGKLFF.

The genes are TRBV9 and TRBJ2-7, with D possibly being TRBD1 or TRBD2 (5 bases each). Germline V gives CDR1 SGDLS, CDR2 YYNGEE. The CDR3 sequence is 15 residues long. V was cut by 0 bases and J by 7 bases, with 17 bases left in between. The CDR3 region is CASSVVQGPIGEQYF. The CDR3 DNA follows: TGTGCCAGCAGCGTAGTGCAGGGACCTATCGGGGAGCAGTACTTC.

V and J are TRBV28 and TRBJ1-1; tentatively, D is TRBD1 (5 bases). CDR1 MDHEN and CDR2 SYDVKM come from the germline V gene. V dropped 6 bases and J dropped 8 bases, with 16 bases sitting between them. CDR3 length: 13 amino acids. The CDR3 is CASSWTDRTEAFF. CDR3 nucleotide sequence: TGTGCCAGCAGCTGGACCGATAGGACAGAAGCTTTCTTT.

The chain joins TRBV19 to TRBJ2-7, with D possibly TRBD1 on 6 matching bases. In germline, CDR1 is LNHDA, CDR2 SQIVND (reference sequence). Trimming cost V 1 base and J 7 bases, with 11 bases left between them. The CDR3 is 13 residues long. The CDR3 loop is CASSIARGDEQYF. In DNA form, the CDR3 reads TGTGCCAGTAGTATAGCCAGGGGCGATGAGCAGTACTTC. Complete variable domain (other parts from reference TRBV19 and TRBJ2-7): DGGITQSPKYLFRKEGQNVTLSCEQNLNHDAMYWYRQDPGQGLRLIYYSQIVNDFQKGDIAEGYSVSREKKESFPLTVTSAQKNPTAFYLCASSIARGDEQYFGPGTRLTVT.

V is TRBV28 and J is TRBJ2-7; D call uncertain. Trimming removed 6 bases from V and 6 bases from J, with 9 bases in between. This CDR3 has 11 amino acids. Germline CDR1 and CDR2: MDHEN and SYDVKM. CDR3 nucleotide sequence: TGTGCCAGCAGCCACAGTGGCGAGCAGTACTTC. Translation: CASSHSGEQYF.

J is TRBJ1-3 and V is TRBV4-3; D remains ambiguous. In germline, CDR1 is LGHNA, CDR2 YSLEER. With 0 bases removed from V and 0 bases from J, the gap between germline ends came to 6 bases. The CDR3 has 15 residues. The CDR3 spells CASSQERNSGNTIYF. CDR3 DNA: TGCGCCAGCAGCCAAGAACGTAACTCTGGAAACACCATATATTTT.

The chain combines TRBV18 with TRBJ2-1; 8 nucleotides align to TRBD1. The CDR3 runs to 15 residues. V lost 3 bases, J lost 5 bases, and 6 bases stayed unmatched. Germline values: CDR1 KGHSH, CDR2 LQKENI. The CDR3 sequence is CASSPGTGPDNEQFF. CDR3 nucleotides: TGTGCCAGCTCACCCGGGACAGGACCCGACAATGAGCAGTTCTTC.

The J gene is TRBJ2-1, the V gene TRBV28; 13 nucleotides line up with TRBD2. The CDR3 runs to 17 residues. Per the germline V gene, CDR1 is MDHEN and CDR2 is SYDVKM. V dropped 5 bases and J dropped 8; count of bases not matched to a gene: 12. The CDR3 loop reads CASSTLRTSGGGDEQFF. The CDR3 nucleotides read TGTGCCAGCAGTACCCTGCGGACTAGCGGGGGTGGGGATGAGCAGTTCTTC.

The rearrangement joins TRBV27 to TRBJ1-1; a possible D gene is TRBD1 (6 bases). This CDR3 is 13 amino acids long. Germline assignment: CDR1 MNHEY and CDR2 SMNVEV (reference sequence). V was pared by 4 bases and J by 1 base, with 7 bases between. CDR3 in amino acids: CASSSGENTEAFF. The CDR3 DNA reads as TGTGCCAGCAGTTCAGGGGAGAACACTGAAGCTTTCTTT.

The chain is built from TRBV4-2 and TRBJ2-3; 12 bases are a match to TRBD2. The germline V gene encodes CDR1 LGHNA and CDR2 YNFKEQ. V was pared by 0 bases and J by 4 bases, with 2 bases of the junction left unmatched. The CDR3 loop spans 16 amino acids. CDR3: CASSQDTSGRPDTQYF. In DNA, the CDR3 is TGTGCCAGCAGCCAAGATACTAGCGGGAGGCCAGATACGCAGTATTTT.

This chain joins TRBV7-9 and TRBJ2-7; TRBD2 is a possible D gene (5 bases). CDR3 length: 13 residues. Trimming cost V 5 bases and J 3 bases, with 11 bases left between them. Looked up from germline, CDR1 is SEHNR and CDR2 is FQNEAQ (reference sequence). CDR3 protein: CASSRPGDYEQYF. In DNA form, the CDR3 reads TGTGCCAGCAGCCGACCCGGGGACTACGAGCAGTACTTC.

This sequence joins TRBV29-1 and TRBJ1-4; maybe TRBD1 (5 bases). Trimming cost V 1 base and J 1 base, with 13 bases left between them. Germline V CDR1 and CDR2: SQVTM, ANQGSEA. CDR3 length: 16 amino acids. CDR3: CSVEGVQGLTNEKLFF. CDR3 sequence (DNA): TGCAGCGTTGAAGGTGTTCAGGGATTAACTAATGAAAAACTGTTTTTT.

The CDR3, as DNA: TGTGCTAGTGGTTTGGGCCGAGAGACCCAGTACTTC. Translation: CASGLGRETQYF. This chain links TRBV12-5 with TRBJ2-5; D is unresolved. The CDR3 loop spans 12 amino acids. The V and J ends lost 1 base and 4 bases respectively, with 4 bases between them. Germline values: CDR1 LGHNT, CDR2 FRNRAP.

The chain is built from TRBV30 and TRBJ1-4, with 7 positions matching TRBD1. Germline V gives CDR1 GTSNPN, CDR2 SVGIG (reference sequence). The CDR3 totals 13 residues. V lost 5 bases to trimming and J lost 3 bases; unmatched junction nucleotides: 3. The CDR3 reads CAWAGTANEKLFF. The CDR3, as DNA: TGTGCCTGGGCCGGGACAGCTAATGAAAAACTGTTTTTT. Complete variable domain (other parts from reference TRBV30 and TRBJ1-4): SQTIHQWPATLVQPVGSPLSLECTVEGTSNPNLYWYRQAAGRGLQLLFYSVGIGQISSEVPQNLSASRPQDRQFILSSKKLLLSDSGFYLCAWAGTANEKLFFGSGTQLSVL.

This chain uses TRBV18 with TRBJ2-2; TRBD1 matches at 12 bases. The CDR3 sequence is 17 residues long. The germline CDR1 and CDR2 sequences are KGHSH and LQKENI. The V gene end was trimmed by 6 bases and the J gene end by 3 bases; junction bases not matched to a gene: 8. CDR3 protein: CASSASGTGGYTGELFF. DNA for the CDR3: TGTGCCAGCTCGGCTAGCGGGACAGGGGGCTACACCGGGGAGCTGTTTTTT.

The chain joins TRBV28 to TRBJ2-1, with 7 bases matching TRBD1. CDR1 and CDR2 (germline): MDHEN, SYDVKM. Trimming at V came to 2 bases and at J to 8 bases, leaving 12 bases not matched to a gene. This CDR3 is built from 16 residues. The CDR3, as DNA: TGTGCCAGCAGTTTAACCCTCTGGACAGGCATGGATGAGCAGTTCTTC. It yields the protein CASSLTLWTGMDEQFF.

This sequence joins TRBV11-3 and TRBJ2-1; 11 bases agree with TRBD2. Trimming at V came to 3 bases and at J to 3 bases, leaving 4 bases not matched to a gene. Looked up from germline, CDR1 is SGHNT and CDR2 is YENEEA. The CDR3 spans 16 residues. This CDR3 reads CASSLASGGNYNEQFF. In DNA, the CDR3 is TGTGCCAGCAGCTTGGCTAGCGGGGGGAACTACAATGAGCAGTTCTTC.

This sequence joins TRBV5-1 and TRBJ2-7; D remains unclear. Germline assignment: CDR1 SGHRS and CDR2 YFSETQ. Between the trimmed V and J ends, which lost 0 bases and 4 bases, there was a span of 5 bases. The CDR3 extends over 12 amino acids. The CDR3 protein is CASSLDGYEQYF. The CDR3, as DNA: TGCGCCAGCAGCTTGGACGGGTACGAGCAGTACTTC.

The chain couples TRBV7-9 to TRBJ1-1; 7 bases map to TRBD1. CDR1 is SEHNR and CDR2 is FQNEAQ in the germline V gene (reference sequence). The CDR3 has 14 residues. With V trimmed by 5 bases and J by 1 base, 4 bases remained unmatched. The CDR3 region has the DNA TGTGCCAGCAGCCCGGGGACAGCGAACACTGAAGCTTTCTTT. Translating it yields CASSPGTANTEAFF. Supplemented by reference TRBV7-9 and TRBJ1-1, the full variable domain reads DTGVSQNPRHKITKRGQNVTFRCDPISEHNRLYWYRQTLGQGPEFLTYFQNEAQLEKSRLLSDRFSAERPKGSFSTLEIQRTEQGDSAMYLCASSPGTANTEAFFGQGTRLTVV.

The chain couples TRBV9 to TRBJ1-1; no reliable D call. The germline V and J ends were trimmed by 5 bases and 1 base, with 9 bases remaining between them. This CDR3 is built from 13 residues. Per the germline V gene, CDR1 is SGDLS and CDR2 is YYNGEE. This CDR3 reads CASREQANTEAFF. CDR3 in DNA: TGTGCCAGCAGGGAGCAGGCGAACACTGAAGCTTTCTTT.

V gene TRBV27 combines with J gene TRBJ2-7; TRBD1 agrees at 10 bases. The CDR3 has 14 residues. Germline values: CDR1 MNHEY, CDR2 SMNVEV (reference sequence). V was pared by 8 bases and J by 7 bases, with 11 bases of the junction left unmatched. CDR3 loop: CASGPGQGSREQYF. The CDR3 coding sequence is TGTGCCAGCGGTCCGGGACAGGGGAGTCGGGAGCAGTACTTC.